The rows below give T cell receptor beta chains drawn from one sample of a study of shared clonotypes between healthy human individuals. The protocol was immunoSEQ multiplex PCR, while the TCRdb copy is restricted to in-frame clones and leaves out a portion. The sample lists nearly 1,000,000 clones, less than 85% occurring once. Sequencing was performed on memory CD4+ T cells sorted from blood. The receptors come from a young man in good health. The CDR3 runs from the conserved cysteine through the conserved F or W. A D gene is named only where the DNA matches it firmly. A row's size may be missing; if present it is once, few, many or a size class.

clone size: .
D gene: TRBD1
J gene: TRBJ1-6
V gene: TRBV15
CDR3 DNA: TGTGCCACCAGCAGTAACAGGGGTCCCTCACCCCTCCACTTT
CDR3 protein: CATSSNRGPSPLHF

clone size: .
D gene: .
J gene: TRBJ2-2
V gene: TRBV4-3
CDR3 DNA: TGCGCCAGCAGCCAGAGGGTCGGGGAGCTGTTTTTT
CDR3 protein: CASSQRVGELFF

clone size: .
D gene: .
J gene: TRBJ1-1
V gene: TRBV7-9
CDR3 DNA: TGTGCCAGCAGCCCAACGGGGGGCGACGCTTTCTTT
CDR3 protein: CASSPTGGDAFF

clone size: .
D gene: .
J gene: TRBJ2-7
V gene: TRBV6-1
CDR3 DNA: TGTGCCAGCGGGAGAGGGGTGCAGGGGGGCTACGAGCAGTACTTC
CDR3 protein: CASGRGVQGGYEQYF

clone size: few
D gene: TRBD1
J gene: TRBJ2-7
V gene: TRBV10-1
CDR3 DNA: TGCGCCAGTTCAGGACAGGGGAGCGAGCAGTACTTC
CDR3 protein: CASSGQGSEQYF

clone size: .
D gene: TRBD2
J gene: TRBJ2-5
V gene: TRBV19
CDR3 DNA: TGTGCCAGTAGTGCAGCGGGACTACTGACAGAGACCCAGTACTTC
CDR3 protein: CASSAAGLLTETQYF

clone size: few
D gene: .
J gene: TRBJ1-1
V gene: TRBV7-2
CDR3 DNA: TGTGCCAGCAGCTTTTCCCCTCTCGGCAGGCACATGAACACTGAAGCTTTCTTT
CDR3 protein: CASSFSPLGRHMNTEAFF

clone size: .
D gene: .
J gene: TRBJ1-5
V gene: TRBV2
CDR3 DNA: TGTGCCAGCAGATCGGACGGGGGCAATCAGCCCCAGCATTTT
CDR3 protein: CASRSDGGNQPQHF

clone size: once
D gene: .
J gene: TRBJ2-7
V gene: TRBV6-5
CDR3 DNA: TGTGCCAGCAGTTATTCTTTCTTAGCAGGGGACTACGAGCAGTACTTC
CDR3 protein: CASSYSFLAGDYEQYF

clone size: .
D gene: .
J gene: TRBJ2-2
V gene: TRBV18
CDR3 DNA: TGTGCCAGCTCAATGGGACTGCCCAACACCGGGGAGCTGTTTTTT
CDR3 protein: CASSMGLPNTGELFF

clone size: .
D gene: .
J gene: TRBJ2-3
V gene: TRBV7-2
CDR3 DNA: TGTGCCAGCAGCTTAGAGTTAGTAAGGCAGTATTTT
CDR3 protein: CASSLELVRQYF

clone size: .
D gene: .
J gene: TRBJ1-6
V gene: TRBV2
CDR3 DNA: TGTGCCAGACGGGACCCCCCAAATTCACCCCTCCACTTT
CDR3 protein: CARRDPPNSPLHF

clone size: .
D gene: TRBD2
J gene: TRBJ2-5
V gene: TRBV30
CDR3 DNA: TGTGCCCTGGAGCTAGCGGGAGGGCAAGAGACCCAGTACTTC
CDR3 protein: CALELAGGQETQYF

clone size: .
D gene: TRBD1
J gene: TRBJ1-2
V gene: TRBV7-8
CDR3 DNA: TGTGCCAGCAGCTTAGGTCTTAGTTGGACAGGGAGTAACTATGGCTACACCTTC
CDR3 protein: CASSLGLSWTGSNYGYTF

clone size: .
D gene: .
J gene: TRBJ1-5
V gene: TRBV7-8
CDR3 DNA: TGTGCCAGCAGCTTATCCAGTTTCAATCAGCCCCAGCATTTT
CDR3 protein: CASSLSSFNQPQHF

clone size: .
D gene: .
J gene: TRBJ2-7
V gene: TRBV6-1
CDR3 DNA: TGTGCCAGCGGGATGGGACGGACGAGCTCCTACGAGCAGTACTTC
CDR3 protein: CASGMGRTSSYEQYF

clone size: .
D gene: .
J gene: TRBJ1-6
V gene: TRBV7-3
CDR3 DNA: TGTGCCAGCAGCCCCCGGTGGATTCGACGGCCGAGCTCCTATAATTCACCCCTCCACTTT
CDR3 protein: CASSPRWIRRPSSYNSPLHF

clone size: once
D gene: .
J gene: TRBJ1-4
V gene: TRBV18
CDR3 DNA: TGTGCCAGCTCACCACAGGGAACAACTAATGAAAAACTGTTTTTT
CDR3 protein: CASSPQGTTNEKLFF

clone size: .
D gene: .
J gene: TRBJ2-7
V gene: TRBV9
CDR3 DNA: TGTGCCAGCAGCGTAAGGTCCCATGGGGGACCAGGGGATGAGCAGTACTTC
CDR3 protein: CASSVRSHGGPGDEQYF

clone size: .
D gene: .
J gene: TRBJ2-1
V gene: TRBV19
CDR3 DNA: TGTGCCAGTAGGAATTCGGGGGCGAATGAGCAGTTCTTC
CDR3 protein: CASRNSGANEQFF

clone size: .
D gene: TRBD1
J gene: TRBJ2-7
V gene: TRBV6-1
CDR3 DNA: TGTGCCAGCACCCTAGGACAGGGTTCCTACGAGCAGTACTTC
CDR3 protein: CASTLGQGSYEQYF

clone size: .
D gene: .
J gene: TRBJ2-3
V gene: TRBV11-3
CDR3 DNA: TGTGCCAGCAGCTTACGCAGGATGGGGGAGGGCACAGATACGCAGTATTTT
CDR3 protein: CASSLRRMGEGTDTQYF

clone size: once
D gene: .
J gene: TRBJ2-7
V gene: TRBV11-2
CDR3 DNA: TGTGCCAGCAGCTTAGAGGGTAGCGAGCAGTACTTC
CDR3 protein: CASSLEGSEQYF

clone size: .
D gene: .
J gene: TRBJ1-1
V gene: TRBV7-9
CDR3 DNA: TGTGCCAGCAGCTTTTACGGGTCTGAAGCTTTCTTT
CDR3 protein: CASSFYGSEAFF

clone size: .
D gene: .
J gene: TRBJ1-5
V gene: TRBV5-1
CDR3 DNA: TGCGCCAGCAGCCGCGACAGTTCTAGCAATCAGCCCCAGCATTTT
CDR3 protein: CASSRDSSSNQPQHF

clone size: once
D gene: TRBD1
J gene: TRBJ1-6
V gene: TRBV7-2
CDR3 DNA: TGTGCCAGCAGCTCAGCATCGACAGGGAAAGGCAATTCACCCCTCCACTTT
CDR3 protein: CASSSASTGKGNSPLHF

clone size: .
D gene: TRBD1
J gene: TRBJ1-1
V gene: TRBV19
CDR3 DNA: TGTGCCAGTAGTAGATCCGGGACAGGTGGCACTGAAGCTTTCTTT
CDR3 protein: CASSRSGTGGTEAFF

clone size: .
D gene: .
J gene: TRBJ2-7
V gene: TRBV6-1
CDR3 DNA: TGTGCCAGCAGTGAGCGAAGGAGCTCCTACGAGCAGTACTTC
CDR3 protein: CASSERRSSYEQYF

clone size: .
D gene: .
J gene: TRBJ2-3
V gene: TRBV10-3
CDR3 DNA: TGTGCCATCAGTGAGTCGAAAGGGGGAAGCACAGATACGCAGTATTTT
CDR3 protein: CAISESKGGSTDTQYF

clone size: .
D gene: .
J gene: TRBJ1-5
V gene: TRBV28
CDR3 DNA: TGTGCCAGCAGGGGAGGGCGACGGAGCAATCAGCCCCAGCATTTT
CDR3 protein: CASRGGRRSNQPQHF

clone size: once
D gene: TRBD1
J gene: TRBJ2-3
V gene: TRBV11-2
CDR3 DNA: TGTGCCAGCAGCTTAGATCTTCGGACAGGGGGCACAGATACGCAGTATTTT
CDR3 protein: CASSLDLRTGGTDTQYF

clone size: many
D gene: .
J gene: TRBJ2-2
V gene: TRBV5-1
CDR3 DNA: TGCGCCAGCAGCTCGGGACAAGACACCGGGGAGCTGTTTTTT
CDR3 protein: CASSSGQDTGELFF

clone size: .
D gene: TRBD1
J gene: TRBJ2-2
V gene: TRBV5-1
CDR3 DNA: TGCGCCAGCAGCCCCCGGGAGAGGGGGACAGGGGCCGGGGAGCTGTTTTTT
CDR3 protein: CASSPRERGTGAGELFF

clone size: .
D gene: .
J gene: TRBJ1-1
V gene: TRBV2
CDR3 DNA: TGTGCCAGCAGAGGGGGGGAAGAGGGCACTGAAGCTTTCTTT
CDR3 protein: CASRGGEEGTEAFF

clone size: many
D gene: TRBD1
J gene: TRBJ2-7
V gene: TRBV27
CDR3 DNA: TGTGCCAGCAGCCTCGGGACAGGGGATGGGTGGGCCGAGCAGTACTTC
CDR3 protein: CASSLGTGDGWAEQYF

clone size: .
D gene: TRBD1
J gene: TRBJ1-3
V gene: TRBV7-9
CDR3 DNA: TGCGCCAGCAGCTCGACAGGGGCTGGAAACACCATATATTTT
CDR3 protein: CASSSTGAGNTIYF

clone size: .
D gene: TRBD2
J gene: TRBJ2-3
V gene: TRBV12-5
CDR3 DNA: TGTGCTAGTGGTTTGGTAATTAGAGCGGGAGGGCCGCCGGGTATTACAGATACGCAGTATTTT
CDR3 protein: CASGLVIRAGGPPGITDTQYF

clone size: .
D gene: .
J gene: TRBJ2-2
V gene: TRBV10-3
CDR3 DNA: TGTGCCGTGGGGGCAACGGTGGGGACCGGGGAGCTGTTTTTT
CDR3 protein: CAVGATVGTGELFF

clone size: few
D gene: .
J gene: TRBJ2-5
V gene: TRBV6-5
CDR3 DNA: TGTGCCAGCAGTTACTCGGGACTTCAAGAGACCCAGTACTTC
CDR3 protein: CASSYSGLQETQYF